These 26 T cell receptor beta chains came from one sample sequenced in a study of blood T cell repertoires in COVID-19. The data were produced by immunoSEQ multiplex PCR, yet TCRdb's version contains in-frame clones alone and is incomplete. The data show around 270,000 clones, about 85% seen once. The sample comprised peripheral blood. The receptors come from a man aged 55 to 70 who had recovered from COVID-19.

V is TRBV11-2 and J is TRBJ1-1, with 8 positions matching TRBD1. The V gene end was trimmed by 5 bases and the J gene end by 4 bases; junction bases not matched to a gene: 6. The V gene's germline CDR1 is SGHAT and CDR2 FQNNGV. The CDR3 extends over 14 amino acids. The CDR3 nucleotides are TGTGCCAGCAGCGCGGTGGGACAGGTCACTGAAGCTTTCTTT. This gives the protein CASSAVGQVTEAFF.

This clone was seen once. The rearrangement links TRBV5-4 to TRBJ1-3; D uncertain. This CDR3 has 14 amino acids. Per the germline V gene, CDR1 is SGHNT and CDR2 is YYREEE (reference sequence). Trimming pared 3 bases from V and 4 bases from J, leaving 11 bases between. Written as DNA, the CDR3 is TGTGCCAGCAGCTCTCAGTATTCAGGAAACACCATATATTTT. Encoded protein: CASSSQYSGNTIYF.

The gene calls are TRBV7-6 and TRBJ1-2, with a possible D match to TRBD1 (5 bases). With 1 base removed from V and 8 bases from J, the gap between germline ends came to 14 bases. This CDR3 region has 14 residues. Per germline, CDR1 SGHVS and CDR2 FNYEAQ. The CDR3 sequence is CASSLGSGGEGYTF. The CDR3 nucleotides are TGTGCCAGCAGCTTAGGTTCGGGGGGAGAAGGCTACACCTTC.

The rearrangement joins TRBV5-1 to TRBJ2-2; D call uncertain. The germline CDR1 and CDR2 sequences are SGHRS and YFSETQ. Trimming cost V 0 bases and J 4 bases, with 7 bases left between them. This CDR3 comprises 14 residues. The CDR3 spells CASSLVESTGELFF. For the CDR3, the DNA is TGCGCCAGCAGCTTGGTGGAGAGCACCGGGGAGCTGTTTTTT.

The chain carries TRBV20-1 and TRBJ2-1; TRBD2 matches 11 bases. J was trimmed by 8 bases and V by 7 bases; bases with no gene match: 1. Germline V lookup: CDR1 DFQATT, CDR2 SNEGSKA (reference sequence). CDR3 length equals 11 residues. In DNA form, the CDR3 reads TGCAGTGTACTAGCGGGGGATGAGCAGTTCTTC. It translates to CSVLAGDEQFF.

This chain connects TRBV24-1 to TRBJ1-5; D ambiguous. This CDR3 has 14 residues. The V end was cut by 4 bases, the J end by 0 bases, with 6 bases between. The germline gives CDR1 KGHDR, CDR2 SFDVKD. The CDR3 sequence is CATSEPYSNQPQHF. Here the CDR3 DNA reads TGTGCCACCAGTGAACCCTATAGCAATCAGCCCCAGCATTTT.

V and J are TRBV2 and TRBJ1-1; 10 positions agree with TRBD1. The J segment lost 3 bases and the V segment lost 5 bases, leaving 3 bases of the junction unmatched. This CDR3 spans 14 amino acids. The V gene's germline CDR1 is SNHLY and CDR2 FYNNEI. The CDR3 region is CASSRTGGHTEAFF. CDR3 nucleotides: TGTGCCAGCAGTCGGACAGGGGGACACACTGAAGCTTTCTTT.

V is TRBV4-1 and J is TRBJ1-2, with 10 positions matching TRBD1. V trimming: 2 bases; J trimming: 8 bases; junction bases outside the gene matches: 11. CDR3 length equals 16 residues. Germline CDR1 MGHRA, CDR2 YSYEKL. CDR3 coding DNA: TGCGCCAGCAGCCAACGCCGACAGGGGGCCTCGGCCGGCTACACCTTC. Its protein product is CASSQRRQGASAGYTF.

This chain joins TRBV3-1 (or the pseudogene TRBV3-2) and TRBJ2-3; D might be TRBD1 (7 bases). Germline V lookup: CDR1 LGHDT, CDR2 YNNKEL (reference sequence). This CDR3 is built from 16 residues. V was clipped by 4 bases and J by 1 base, with 15 bases between them. The CDR3 DNA sequence: TGTGCCAGCAGCCGAGGAGGGGGCGGGGGCACAGATACGCAGTATTTT. Translating it yields CASSRGGGGGTDTQYF.

As concerns this clone: Other DNA sequences in this specimen translate into the identical CDR3. This chain joins TRBV5-1 and TRBJ1-5; 9 bases are shared with TRBD1. J lost 4 bases, V lost 0 bases, and 2 bases had no gene match. Germline V gives CDR1 SGHRS, CDR2 YFSETQ. The CDR3 spans 15 residues. The chain's CDR3 is CASSLGGQGNQPQHF. CDR3 in DNA: TGCGCCAGCAGCTTGGGCGGACAGGGGAATCAGCCCCAGCATTTT.

V gene TRBV7-2 combines with J gene TRBJ2-5; TRBD2 matches 12 bases. Germline values: CDR1 SGHTA, CDR2 FQGNSA. The CDR3 consists of 16 residues. Unmatched junction bases numbered 9, after V lost 5 bases and J lost 5 bases. In nucleotides, the CDR3 is TGTGCCAGCAGCCAGCGAGGCCTAGCGGGGGGGGAGACCCAGTACTTC. Translation gives CASSQRGLAGGETQYF.

This rearrangement joins TRBV7-6 to TRBJ2-2; D perhaps matches TRBD2 (6 bases). This CDR3 contains 14 residues. V lost 5 bases and J 7 bases, leaving 14 bases between the germline ends. Looked up from germline, CDR1 is SGHVS and CDR2 is FNYEAQ. CDR3: CASSASGVGGELFF. The DNA of the CDR3 is TGTGCCAGCAGCGCCTCGGGGGTCGGCGGGGAGCTGTTTTTT.

The chain couples TRBV5-4 to TRBJ2-1, with 8 bases lining up with TRBD2. Looked up from germline, CDR1 is SGHNT and CDR2 is YYREEE (reference sequence). V lost 2 bases, J lost 6 bases, and 7 bases stayed unmatched. The CDR3 length is 15 residues. CDR3 residues: CASSFGLAAPNEQFF. The CDR3 DNA follows: TGTGCCAGCAGCTTTGGACTAGCAGCACCCAATGAGCAGTTCTTC. Full variable domain (rest looked up from reference TRBV5-4 and TRBJ2-1): ETGVTQSPTHLIKTRGQQVTLRCSSQSGHNTVSWYQQALGQGPQFIFQYYREEENGRGNFPPRFSGLQFPNYSSELNVNALELDDSALYLCASSFGLAAPNEQFFGPGTRLTVL.

The genes are TRBV2 and TRBJ2-7; D not resolved. This CDR3 has 15 residues. V gave up 9 bases and J gave up 3 bases, with 21 bases separating them. Germline V gives CDR1 SNHLY, CDR2 FYNNEI. The CDR3: CASYPRVLFYYEQYF. The CDR3 region has the DNA TGTGCCAGTTACCCTCGGGTTTTATTTTACTACGAGCAGTACTTC.

The chain uses TRBV13 and TRBJ1-6; D not resolved. The CDR3 runs to 16 residues. Trimming left V 0 bases short and J 0 bases short, with 6 bases between. Germline V gene data show CDR1 as PRHDT and CDR2 as FYEKMQ (reference sequence). CDR3 amino acids: CASSLGQSSYNSPLHF. The CDR3 DNA reads as TGTGCCAGCAGCTTAGGACAGAGCTCCTATAATTCACCCCTCCACTTT.

The rearrangement links TRBV2 to TRBJ2-1, with a tentative D call TRBD2 (6 bases). The V end lost 6 bases, the J end lost 8 bases, and 17 bases lay between the germline ends. There are 14 residues in the CDR3. The germline V gene encodes CDR1 SNHLY and CDR2 FYNNEI. This CDR3 reads CASSPRGWGDEQFF. As DNA, the CDR3 is TGTGCCAGCAGCCCTCGGGGGTGGGGCGATGAGCAGTTCTTC.

This clone was found a few times. The chain employs TRBV11-2 and TRBJ2-2, with TRBD1 matching 9 bases. CDR1 and CDR2 from the germline V gene are SGHAT and FQNNGV. The CDR3 is made up of 18 amino acids. J was trimmed by 6 bases and V by 0 bases; bases with no gene match: 11. The CDR3 loop reads CASSLDLRDRDLPGELFF. DNA of the CDR3: TGTGCCAGCAGCTTAGATCTACGGGACAGGGATCTCCCCGGGGAGCTGTTTTTT.

CDR3 sequence reads: CASSSNQGVQLNNEQFF. The DNA for the CDR3 is TGTGCCAGCAGCTCGAACCAGGGGGTCCAACTTAACAATGAGCAGTTCTTC. The rearrangement uses TRBV7-6 and TRBJ2-1, with 7 bases that match TRBD1. Losses at the gene ends were 4 bases for V and 5 bases for J; bases not matched to a gene: 14. CDR1 SGHVS and CDR2 FNYEAQ come from the germline V gene. The CDR3 length is 17 residues.

This clone was seen a single time. The V gene is TRBV7-9, the J gene TRBJ2-7; D is unclear. This CDR3 spans 12 amino acids. Germline CDR1 is SEHNR and CDR2 is FQNEAQ (reference sequence). Trimming removed 4 bases at V and 0 bases at J, with 4 bases between. CDR3 region: CASSSHSYEQYF. The CDR3 region has the DNA TGTGCCAGCAGCTCACACTCCTACGAGCAGTACTTC.

The CDR3 reads CASSLSVNTEAFF. The CDR3 coding sequence is TGTGCCAGCTCACTATCAGTGAACACTGAAGCTTTCTTT. The chain is built from TRBV18 and TRBJ1-1; D is undetermined. Germline loops: CDR1 KGHSH, CDR2 LQKENI. The length of the CDR3 is 13 residues. The V and J ends lost 4 bases and 0 bases respectively, with 6 bases between them.

The chain uses TRBV6-5 and TRBJ1-1; possible D gene TRBD1, 5 bases. Per germline, CDR1 MNHEY and CDR2 SVGAGI. The CDR3 runs to 14 residues. V was pared by 10 bases and J by 0 bases, with 15 bases between. CDR3 coding DNA: TGTGCCACCCCGGTAGGACACATGAACACTGAAGCTTTCTTT. Protein: CATPVGHMNTEAFF.

This clone came up once. In DNA form, the CDR3 reads TGTGCCAGCTCGCTCCAGGGGAACACTGAAGCTTTCTTT. Its protein is CASSLQGNTEAFF. The rearrangement uses TRBV18 and TRBJ1-1; tentatively, D is TRBD1 (5 bases). V gave up 6 bases and J gave up 1 base, with 9 bases separating them. The CDR3 runs to 13 residues. Germline V gene sequence: CDR1 KGHSH, CDR2 LQKENI.

The V call is TRBV24-1, the J call TRBJ1-4, with 7 bases fitting TRBD1. Looked up from germline, CDR1 is KGHDR and CDR2 is SFDVKD. V lost 11 bases and J lost 7; bases outside the gene matches: 9. The CDR3 extends over 13 amino acids. Here the CDR3 reads CAINRGEGEKLFF. CDR3 nucleotides: TGTGCCATCAACAGGGGCGAGGGTGAAAAACTGTTTTTT.

V and J are TRBV4-2 and TRBJ2-7; 8 nucleotides align to TRBD1. The CDR3 sequence is 14 residues long. Unmatched junction bases numbered 6, after V lost 3 bases and J lost 5 bases. Germline assignment: CDR1 LGHNA and CDR2 YNFKEQ. The CDR3 region is CASSQTGTGDEQYF. As DNA, the CDR3 is TGTGCCAGCAGCCAGACCGGGACAGGCGACGAGCAGTACTTC.

The rearrangement uses TRBV6-4 and TRBJ2-2, with D uncertain. Per the germline V gene, CDR1 is MRHNA and CDR2 is SNTAGT. The CDR3 covers 10 residues. V was cut by 7 bases and J by 6 bases, with 3 bases left in between. The CDR3 protein is CASISGELFF. In DNA, the CDR3 is TGTGCCAGCATCTCCGGGGAGCTGTTTTTT.

The chain recombines TRBV10-2 with TRBJ1-1, with D uncertain. The V end lost 3 bases, the J end lost 7 bases, and 6 bases lay between the germline ends. The CDR3 totals 11 residues. CDR1 is WSHSY and CDR2 is SAAADI in the germline V gene. CDR3 protein: CASSETGEAFF. CDR3 nucleotide sequence: TGCGCCAGCAGTGAAACGGGTGAAGCTTTCTTT.